This T cell receptor (beta chain) is from a study of shared clonotypes between healthy human individuals. The study, taken as a whole, reports: In contrast to clonotypes shared by all four donors, non-shared clonotypes had lower generation probabilities. Sampling covered nothing but blood. Tissue TCR repertoires likely differ from those found in blood.

The CDR3 runs to 13 residues. Trimming cost V 2 bases and J 3 bases, with 7 bases left between them. Germline V gene sequence: CDR1 WNHNN, CDR2 SYGVQD (reference sequence). In the case of this clone: No antigen is known for it.

At a deep level, the assay was run. Replicate sorted-subset PCRs were loaded with 150 to 250 ng DNA, tens of thousands of T cell genomes. Clones were read by immunoSEQ multiplex PCR, and TCRdb kept only the in-frame ones, dropping some. Among about 2,500,000 clones listed, over 85% were seen once. The TCR was taken from a man aged 18 to 29 in good health. Sequencing was performed on naive CD4+ T cells sorted from blood. Subset reported: CD45RA+ positively selected. The V call is TRBV10-1, the J call TRBJ1-2; D call uncertain. The CDR3 DNA reads as TGCGCCAGCAGTGAGGGCTCCGACTATGGCTACACCTTC. Amino acids: CASSEGSDYGYTF.